Below, 20 T cell receptor beta chains from the same sample are listed, as sequenced in a study of shared clonotypes between healthy human individuals. The method was immunoSEQ multiplex PCR; TCRdb's version includes in-frame clones alone and lacks a portion of them. The table records about 2.3 million clones, 90% to 95% of them present only once. Material for sequencing was naive CD4+ T cells from PBMCs. Subset in this sample: CD45RA+ positively selected. Source of these receptors: a man between 18 and 29 years old in good health. Some clones in this sample may be carry-over from other donors' samples.

The genes are TRBV5-6 and TRBJ2-2; TRBD2 is a possible D gene (5 bases). CDR1 is SGHDT and CDR2 is YYEEEE in the germline V gene. V was pared by 2 bases and J by 8 bases, with 19 bases between. The CDR3 totals 16 residues. The CDR3 region is CASSFPWGPGSGELFF. Written as DNA, the CDR3 is TGTGCCAGCAGCTTCCCCTGGGGTCCGGGATCAGGGGAGCTGTTTTTT.

The chain combines TRBV25-1 with TRBJ2-7; D ambiguous. Trimming removed 6 bases at V and 1 base at J, with 10 bases between. Per germline, CDR1 MGHDK and CDR2 SYGVNS. CDR3 length equals 13 residues. CDR3: CASRSHGSYEQYF. In DNA, the CDR3 is TGTGCCAGCAGAAGCCATGGATCCTACGAGCAGTACTTC.

This sequence joins TRBV18 and TRBJ1-2; D uncertain. With 2 bases removed from V and 7 bases from J, the gap between germline ends came to 17 bases. The CDR3 has 15 amino acids. Germline CDR1 KGHSH, CDR2 LQKENI. DNA of the CDR3: TGTGCCAGCTCACCATCGGCCACAACTACCTCTGGCTACACCTTC. Encoded protein: CASSPSATTTSGYTF.

This sequence joins TRBV10-1 and TRBJ1-3, with 9 nucleotides matching TRBD1. The germline V gene encodes CDR1 WNHNN and CDR2 SYGVQD (reference sequence). CDR3 length: 15 amino acids. J was trimmed by 0 bases and V by 6 bases; bases with no gene match: 3. DNA of the CDR3: TGCGCCAGCAGCGGACAGGGGATCTCTGGAAACACCATATATTTT. This sequence encodes CASSGQGISGNTIYF.

The chain combines TRBV18 with TRBJ1-4, with TRBD1 matching 7 bases. From germline, CDR1 is KGHSH and CDR2 LQKENI. V dropped 5 bases and J dropped 5; count of bases not matched to a gene: 8. This CDR3 region has 15 residues. CDR3 region: CASSDPGQRNEKLFF. Here the CDR3 DNA reads TGTGCCAGCTCAGACCCGGGACAGAGAAATGAAAAACTGTTTTTT.

A remark on this clone: The sample holds other DNA sequences that translate to the same CDR3. The chain couples TRBV10-1 to TRBJ2-7; TRBD1 matches at 11 bases. The ends lost 2 bases at V and 6 bases at J; junction bases unmatched: 0. This CDR3 is built from 13 residues. Germline V lookup: CDR1 WNHNN, CDR2 SYGVQD (reference sequence). The CDR3 DNA reads as TGCGCCAGCAGTGAGGGGACAGGGGGCGAGCAGTACTTC. Translation gives CASSEGTGGEQYF.

V and J are TRBV11-2 and TRBJ2-1, with 11 positions matching TRBD2. The CDR3 runs 12 residues. Germline trimming cut 5 bases from V and 16 bases from J; bases unmatched to any gene: 7. Germline CDR1 and CDR2: SGHAT and FQNNGV. CDR3 DNA: TGTGCCAGCAGCCCACTAGCGGGAGTGGGTTTCTTC. This codes for CASSPLAGVGFF.

This clone was observed once. The genes are TRBV28 and TRBJ2-1; perhaps TRBD2 as D (6 bases). CDR3 length: 17 residues. V was clipped by 6 bases and J by 4 bases, with 22 bases between them. Germline CDR1 reads MDHEN; CDR2 reads SYDVKM. This CDR3 reads CASSVNRWGEPYNEQFF. The CDR3 DNA sequence: TGTGCCAGCAGCGTAAATCGGTGGGGGGAACCTTACAATGAGCAGTTCTTC.

This chain joins TRBV7-9 and TRBJ1-5; D is unresolved. V was cut by 6 bases and J by 0 bases, with 9 bases left in between. Germline loops: CDR1 SEHNR, CDR2 FQNEAQ (reference sequence). The CDR3 loop spans 14 amino acids. The CDR3 nucleotides read TGTGCCAGCAGTAACGTTTATAGCAATCAGCCCCAGCATTTT. It translates to CASSNVYSNQPQHF.

V gene TRBV25-1 combines with J gene TRBJ2-1; 7 bases are shared with TRBD2. Losses at the gene ends were 4 bases for V and 2 bases for J; bases not matched to a gene: 11. The CDR3 totals 17 residues. Germline V gives CDR1 MGHDK, CDR2 SYGVNS. Here the CDR3 reads CASSGLNLGTTYNEQFF. The DNA of the CDR3 is TGTGCCAGCAGTGGTTTGAACCTTGGGACTACCTACAATGAGCAGTTCTTC. The complete variable domain, with remaining parts taken from reference TRBV25-1 and TRBJ2-1, reads EADIYQTPRYLVIGTGKKITLECSQTMGHDKMYWYQQDPGMELHLIHYSYGVNSTEKGDLSSESTVSRIRTEHFPLTLESARPSHTSQYLCASSGLNLGTTYNEQFFGPGTRLTVL.

CDR3 residues: CASSPAQGQFAETQYF. For the CDR3, the DNA is TGTGCCAGCAGTCCCGCGCAGGGGCAGTTCGCAGAGACCCAGTACTTC. V usage is TRBV6-6 and J usage is TRBJ2-5; TRBD1 is a possible D gene (6 bases). Germline CDR1 MNHNY, CDR2 SVGAGI (reference sequence). This CDR3 comprises 16 residues. Trimming pared 5 bases from V and 4 bases from J, leaving 20 bases between.

The chain recombines TRBV7-2 with TRBJ2-7; 11 bases are a match to TRBD2. The CDR3 loop spans 15 amino acids. Germline CDR1 and CDR2: SGHTA and FQGNSA. The ends lost 4 bases at V and 7 bases at J; junction bases unmatched: 9. DNA for the CDR3: TGTGCCAGCAGCTGGGAACTAGCGGGAGTGGAAGAGCAGTACTTC. Its translation is CASSWELAGVEEQYF.

This clone was seen once. The genes are TRBV11-2 and TRBJ1-3; D ambiguous. The germline V and J ends were trimmed by 1 base and 0 bases, with 13 bases remaining between them. Germline CDR1 is SGHAT and CDR2 is FQNNGV. The CDR3 sequence is 17 residues long. DNA for the CDR3: TGTGCCAGCAGCTTAGGTGCGAAATGGCTCTCTGGAAACACCATATATTTT. Protein product: CASSLGAKWLSGNTIYF. The complete variable domain, with remaining parts taken from reference TRBV11-2 and TRBJ1-3, reads EAGVAQSPRYKIIEKRQSVAFWCNPISGHATLYWYQQILGQGPKLLIQFQNNGVVDDSQLPKDRFSAERLKGVDSTLKIQPAKLEDSAVYLCASSLGAKWLSGNTIYFGEGSWLTVV.

Comment on this clone: Other DNA sequences in this specimen translate into the identical CDR3. V is TRBV28 and J is TRBJ1-2; the match to TRBD1 covers 9 bases. In germline, CDR1 is MDHEN, CDR2 SYDVKM. The length of the CDR3 is 15 residues. Losses at the gene ends were 4 bases for V and 2 bases for J; bases not matched to a gene: 5. CDR3 nucleotide sequence: TGTGCCAGCAGTTCCACCGGGACAGGGAACTATGGCTACACCTTC. This sequence encodes CASSSTGTGNYGYTF.

The rearrangement joins TRBV5-8 to TRBJ1-4; weak D call: TRBD1 (6 bases). This CDR3 is built from 16 residues. Per germline, CDR1 SGHTS and CDR2 YDEGEE. The ends were cut back, 1 base at V and 2 bases at J, with 12 bases in the middle. DNA of the CDR3: TGTGCCAGCAGCTTGCGTCAGGGGAAGACTAATGAAAAACTGTTTTTT. Translation gives CASSLRQGKTNEKLFF.

Turning to this clone: Since a much larger clone is just one base distant, this may be a read error. Different DNA sequences within this sample yield the same CDR3. CDR3 DNA: TGCGCCAGCAGCTTGAGAGGGAACACTGAAGCTTTCTTT. This encodes CASSLRGNTEAFF. The J gene is TRBJ1-1, the V gene TRBV5-1; D is undetermined. This CDR3 contains 13 residues. From germline, CDR1 is SGHRS and CDR2 YFSETQ. Trimming stripped 1 base from V and 1 base from J, with 5 bases between.

This clone has just one count. V and J are TRBV7-8 and TRBJ2-6; maybe TRBD1 (6 bases). This CDR3 is built from 15 residues. CDR1 is SGHVS, CDR2 FQNEAQ, per germline. The ends were cut back, 5 bases at V and 3 bases at J, with 11 bases in the middle. The CDR3 protein is CASSPNRVGANVLTF. In DNA, the CDR3 is TGTGCCAGCAGCCCTAACAGGGTTGGGGCCAACGTCCTGACTTTC.

The gene calls are TRBV5-4 and TRBJ1-2; D may be TRBD1 (6 bases). Germline CDR1 SGHNT, CDR2 YYREEE (reference sequence). The CDR3 is made up of 12 amino acids. The V gene lost 4 bases and the J gene lost 7 bases, with 11 bases spanning the gap. CDR3 region: CASSIGTFGYTF. CDR3 sequence (DNA): TGTGCCAGCAGCATAGGGACATTTGGCTACACCTTC.

V and J are TRBV15 and TRBJ2-3, with 7 bases matching TRBD2. From germline, CDR1 is LNHNV and CDR2 YYDKDF (reference sequence). The CDR3 has 16 amino acids. V trimming: 1 base; J trimming: 0 bases; junction bases outside the gene matches: 4. The CDR3 here is CATSRGLSGSTDTQYF. The CDR3 DNA reads TGTGCCACCAGCAGAGGACTTAGCGGGAGCACAGATACGCAGTATTTT.

The chain couples TRBV5-5 to TRBJ2-7, with 7 nucleotides matching TRBD1. CDR1 SGHKS and CDR2 YYEKEE come from the germline V gene (reference sequence). The V and J ends lost 2 bases and 3 bases, in that order; junction bases with no gene match: 8. This CDR3 comprises 15 residues. CDR3 nucleotides: TGTGCCAGCAGCTTCCTAGGACAGGTCGTCTACGAGCAGTACTTC. This encodes CASSFLGQVVYEQYF.